This TCR beta chain was captured in a study of T cells in Graves' hyperthyroidism and ophthalmopathy. Whole-study context: Once the initial diagnosis was made, peripheral blood was obtained before any treatment.

Template material for amplifying TCR beta CDR3 regions consisted of RNA transcripts. HTBI primers drove first-round RT-PCR of the TCR CDR3. In TCRdb, the multiplex PCR reads were re-called with MiXCR into one record per CDR3 protein. The sample shows roughly 750,000 distinct CDR3 sequences, roughly 15% of them seen only once. Germline V lookup: CDR1 LGHNA, CDR2 YSLEER. The length of the CDR3 is 14 residues. The ends were cut back, 3 bases at V and 8 bases at J, with 16 bases in the middle. The receptor comes from a man between 18 and 29 years old with Graves' hyperthyroidism. V and J are TRBV4-3 and TRBJ1-1, with D maybe TRBD1 (6 bases). The source material was blood. This CDR3 is CASSHSMLGGEAFF. The DNA for the CDR3 is TGCGCCAGCAGCCACAGTATGTTGGGGGGCGAAGCTTTCTTT.